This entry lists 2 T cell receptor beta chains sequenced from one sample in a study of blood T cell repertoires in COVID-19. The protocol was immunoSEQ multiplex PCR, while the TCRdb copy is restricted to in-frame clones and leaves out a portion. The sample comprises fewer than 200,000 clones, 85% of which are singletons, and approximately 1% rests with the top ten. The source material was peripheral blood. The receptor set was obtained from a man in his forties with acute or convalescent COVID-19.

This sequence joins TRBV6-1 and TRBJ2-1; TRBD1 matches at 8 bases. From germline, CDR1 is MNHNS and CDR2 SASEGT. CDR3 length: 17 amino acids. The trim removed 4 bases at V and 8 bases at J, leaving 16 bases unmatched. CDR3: CASSAWQGASLVDEQFF. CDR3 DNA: TGTGCCAGCAGTGCTTGGCAGGGGGCGAGTTTAGTGGATGAGCAGTTCTTC.

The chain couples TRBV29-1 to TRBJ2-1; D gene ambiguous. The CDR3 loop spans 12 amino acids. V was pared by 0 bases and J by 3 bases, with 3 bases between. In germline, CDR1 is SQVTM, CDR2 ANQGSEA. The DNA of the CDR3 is TGCAGCGTTGAAGACAACTACAATGAGCAGTTCTTC. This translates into CSVEDNYNEQFF.